These 19 T cell receptor beta chains originate from one sample sequenced in a study of blood T cell repertoires in COVID-19. The data were produced by immunoSEQ multiplex PCR, yet TCRdb's version contains in-frame clones alone and is incomplete. Of roughly 380,000 clones in the sample, approximately 81% were seen once. The specimen was peripheral blood. Source of these receptors: a woman aged 18-30 years with acute or convalescent COVID-19.

The V call is TRBV19, the J call TRBJ2-2; tentative D call: TRBD1 (6 bases). Germline CDR1 LNHDA, CDR2 SQIVND (reference sequence). The CDR3 runs to 14 residues. The V end was cut by 3 bases, the J end by 4 bases, with 9 bases between. The CDR3 sequence: CASSMGQLTGELFF. The CDR3 bases are TGTGCCAGTAGTATGGGACAACTCACCGGGGAGCTGTTTTTT.

The chain carries TRBV24-1 and TRBJ2-2; no firm D call. Trimming took off 9 bases at V and 0 bases at J, with 13 bases between the two ends. The CDR3 contains 15 residues. The V gene's germline CDR1 is KGHDR and CDR2 SFDVKD. The CDR3 DNA reads as TGTGCCACCGGCTTTGGCGGCGCGAACACCGGGGAGCTGTTTTTT. Translated, it gives CATGFGGANTGELFF.

The chain joins TRBV6-6 to TRBJ1-3; 8 bases fit TRBD1. This CDR3 has 16 residues. Germline lookup yields CDR1 MNHNY and CDR2 SVGAGI (reference sequence). V gave up 2 bases and J gave up 4 bases; unmatched junction bases: 7. CDR3: CASSYGPRTGGNTIYF. CDR3 bases: TGTGCCAGCAGTTACGGCCCCCGGACAGGGGGAAACACCATATATTTT.

This chain connects TRBV29-1 to TRBJ2-7, with TRBD1 identical over 9 bases. Germline CDR1 reads SQVTM; CDR2 reads ANQGSEA. The CDR3 loop spans 12 amino acids. With V trimmed by 6 bases and J by 3 bases, 3 bases remained unmatched. The CDR3 region has the DNA TGCAGCGTCGGACAGGGGAACTACGAGCAGTACTTC. It is translated as CSVGQGNYEQYF.

This clone was recorded only once. The rearrangement joins TRBV19 to TRBJ2-7, with D tentatively TRBD2 (7 bases). V lost 2 bases and J 5 bases, leaving 10 bases between the germline ends. The CDR3 spans 13 residues. Germline V gene sequence: CDR1 LNHDA, CDR2 SQIVND (reference sequence). The DNA for the CDR3 is TGTGCCAGTAGTATACGGGGGGCCGACGAGCAGTACTTC. Its translation: CASSIRGADEQYF.

This chain's CDR3 is CASTSDRDYQPQHF. For the CDR3, the DNA is TGTGCCAGCACCTCGGACCGCGACTACCAGCCCCAGCATTTT. V usage is TRBV28 and J usage is TRBJ1-5, with unresolved D. Germline CDR1 is MDHEN and CDR2 is SYDVKM. The CDR3 contains 14 residues. Trimming took 7 bases from V and 7 from J, leaving 17 bases between them.

The chain couples TRBV9 to TRBJ2-1; D ambiguous. V gave up 2 bases and J gave up 5 bases, with 26 bases separating them. This CDR3 has 19 amino acids. The germline V gene encodes CDR1 SGDLS and CDR2 YYNGEE. The CDR3 nucleotides are TGTGCCAGCAGCGTCCGGGTCTCCCCACAATCACCTCCCGACAATGAGCAGTTCTTC. Residues: CASSVRVSPQSPPDNEQFF.

Written as DNA, the CDR3 is TGTGCCAGCAGTTCCTCTGGACAGGAAAACGTCGGGGAGCTGTTTTTT. As protein: CASSSSGQENVGELFF. The V call is TRBV28, the J call TRBJ2-2; 7 nucleotides agree with TRBD1. This CDR3 is 16 amino acids long. The V gene's germline CDR1 is MDHEN and CDR2 SYDVKM. Losses at the gene ends were 4 bases for V and 7 bases for J; bases not matched to a gene: 12.

The V call is TRBV19, the J call TRBJ2-3, with TRBD2 as a possible D gene (5 bases). The V gene's germline CDR1 is LNHDA and CDR2 SQIVND (reference sequence). Deletions cut 0 bases from V and 3 bases from J, with 10 bases between. The CDR3 is 15 amino acids. The CDR3 here is CASSIDGVGTDTQYF. CDR3 bases: TGTGCCAGTAGTATAGACGGGGTAGGGACAGATACGCAGTATTTT.

This chain connects TRBV3-1 (or the pseudogene TRBV3-2) to TRBJ2-2; possible D gene TRBD2, 6 bases. Trimming removed 3 bases at V and 7 bases at J, with 15 bases between. This CDR3 spans 15 amino acids. The V gene's germline CDR1 is LGHDT and CDR2 YNNKEL (reference sequence). The DNA of the CDR3 is TGTGCCAGCAGCCAGCTTGGCGGGAAAAGCGGGGAGCTGTTTTTT. Protein product: CASSQLGGKSGELFF.

The rearrangement uses TRBV4-1 and TRBJ2-5, with 10 bases matching TRBD2. J gave up 1 base and V 1 base, and 6 bases lay outside the gene matches. The length of the CDR3 is 17 residues. The germline CDR1 and CDR2 sequences are MGHRA and YSYEKL. The CDR3 DNA sequence: TGCGCCAGCAGCCAAGCTGGCTTAGCGGGAGGCCAAGAGACCCAGTACTTC. Protein sequence: CASSQAGLAGGQETQYF.

The J gene is TRBJ2-2, the V gene TRBV7-3; unclear D gene. The CDR3 has 13 amino acids. Germline CDR1 is SGHTA and CDR2 is FQGTGA. The V end was cut by 5 bases, the J end by 6 bases, with 10 bases between. The CDR3 protein is CASSPQAPGELFF. The CDR3 nucleotides read TGTGCCAGCAGCCCGCAGGCACCCGGGGAGCTGTTTTTT.

This chain connects TRBV9 to TRBJ1-2; D might be TRBD1 (5 bases). This CDR3 is built from 14 residues. V lost 4 bases, J lost 3 bases, and 13 bases lay in between. Germline V gene sequence: CDR1 SGDLS, CDR2 YYNGEE. The CDR3 coding sequence is TGTGCCAGCAGCCCCCGGGGGGGGGACTATGGCTACACCTTC. Translation gives CASSPRGGDYGYTF.

The CDR3 coding sequence is TGTGCCAGCAGTTACTCGAATCACGGTGCCATATATTTT. It translates to CASSYSNHGAIYF. This chain connects TRBV6-5 to TRBJ1-3; D unclear. The CDR3 runs 13 residues. V lost 0 bases and J lost 11, with 11 bases in between. Per germline, CDR1 MNHEY and CDR2 SVGAGI.

CDR3 sequence reads: CASTGSGIGEKLFF. The DNA for the CDR3 is TGTGCCAGCACGGGTTCAGGGATTGGTGAAAAACTGTTTTTT. The V call is TRBV2, the J call TRBJ1-4, with D maybe TRBD1 (5 bases). The CDR3 extends over 14 amino acids. V lost 7 bases to trimming and J lost 7 bases, with 16 bases between them. CDR1 and CDR2 (germline): SNHLY, FYNNEI.

The V gene is TRBV11-2, the J gene TRBJ2-7; TRBD2 agrees at 10 bases. Germline CDR1 and CDR2: SGHAT and FQNNGV. V lost 0 bases to trimming and J lost 4 bases; unmatched junction nucleotides: 3. CDR3 length equals 15 residues. This CDR3 is CASSLEAGGQYEQYF. The CDR3 region has the DNA TGTGCCAGCAGCTTAGAAGCGGGGGGGCAGTACGAGCAGTACTTC.

The chain joins TRBV7-8 to TRBJ1-1; D is perhaps TRBD1 (5 bases). The CDR3 is made up of 14 amino acids. V lost 2 bases and J lost 6, with 13 bases in between. Germline lookup yields CDR1 SGHVS and CDR2 FQNEAQ. DNA for the CDR3: TGTGCCAGCAGCTTACAGGGAGGTTACTCTGAAGCTTTCTTT. Encoded protein: CASSLQGGYSEAFF.

This sequence joins TRBV28 and TRBJ1-2; D might be TRBD1 (5 bases). Germline CDR1 MDHEN, CDR2 SYDVKM. The CDR3 is made up of 16 amino acids. With 6 bases removed from V and 5 bases from J, the gap between germline ends came to 22 bases. CDR3 sequence: CASRGIWGLGKYGYTF. The CDR3 bases are TGTGCCAGCAGGGGCATCTGGGGACTGGGAAAGTATGGCTACACCTTC.

V gene TRBV6-4 combines with J gene TRBJ1-6; TRBD1 matches at 7 bases. J was trimmed by 10 bases and V by 5 bases; bases with no gene match: 11. The CDR3 totals 15 residues. Germline lookup yields CDR1 MRHNA and CDR2 SNTAGT. CDR3 nucleotide sequence: TGTGCCAGCAGTCCTGAGGGGGCTCATTACTCACCCCTCCACTTT. Translating gives CASSPEGAHYSPLHF.